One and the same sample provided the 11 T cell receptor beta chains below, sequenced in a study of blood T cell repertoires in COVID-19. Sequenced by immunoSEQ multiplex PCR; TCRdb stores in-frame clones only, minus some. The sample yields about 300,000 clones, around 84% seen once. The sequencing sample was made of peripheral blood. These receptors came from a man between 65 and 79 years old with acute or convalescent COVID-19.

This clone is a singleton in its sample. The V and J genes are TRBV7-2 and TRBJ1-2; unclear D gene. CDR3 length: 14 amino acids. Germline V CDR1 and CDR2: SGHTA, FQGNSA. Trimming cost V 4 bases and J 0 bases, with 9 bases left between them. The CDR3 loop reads CASSSGGTNYGYTF. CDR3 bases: TGTGCCAGCAGCTCCGGAGGGACTAACTATGGCTACACCTTC.

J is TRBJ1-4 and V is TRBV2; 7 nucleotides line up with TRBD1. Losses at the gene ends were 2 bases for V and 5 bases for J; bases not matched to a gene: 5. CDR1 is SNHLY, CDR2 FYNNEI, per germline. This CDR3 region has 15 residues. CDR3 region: CASSERSRGNEKLFF. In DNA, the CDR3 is TGTGCCAGCAGTGAAAGATCCAGGGGGAATGAAAAACTGTTTTTT.

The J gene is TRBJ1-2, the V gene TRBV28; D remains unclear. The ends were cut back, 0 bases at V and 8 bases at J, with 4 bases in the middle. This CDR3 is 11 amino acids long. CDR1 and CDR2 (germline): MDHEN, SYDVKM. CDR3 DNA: TGTGCCAGCAGTTTATGGGGCGGCTACACCTTC. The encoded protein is CASSLWGGYTF.

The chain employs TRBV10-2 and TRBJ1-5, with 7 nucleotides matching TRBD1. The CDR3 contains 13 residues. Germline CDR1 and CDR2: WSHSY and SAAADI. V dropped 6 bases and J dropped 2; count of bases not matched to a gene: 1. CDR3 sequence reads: CASSGQGNQPQHF. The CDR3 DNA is TGCGCCAGCAGCGGACAGGGCAATCAGCCCCAGCATTTT.

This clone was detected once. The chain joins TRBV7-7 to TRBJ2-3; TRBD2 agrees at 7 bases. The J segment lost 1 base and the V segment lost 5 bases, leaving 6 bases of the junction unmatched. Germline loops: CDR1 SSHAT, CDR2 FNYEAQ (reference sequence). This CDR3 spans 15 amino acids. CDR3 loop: CASSPRLAGTDTQYF. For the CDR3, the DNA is TGTGCCAGCAGCCCCCGACTAGCAGGCACAGATACGCAGTATTTT.

CDR3 DNA sequence: TGTGCCAGCAGCCTGGGTGGACGGGGCTCTGGAAACACCATATATTTT. It yields the protein CASSLGGRGSGNTIYF. This chain uses TRBV3-1 (or the pseudogene TRBV3-2) with TRBJ1-3; D ambiguous. The CDR3 is 16 amino acids. Trimming cost V 4 bases and J 0 bases, with 13 bases left between them. Germline V gene sequence: CDR1 LGHDT, CDR2 YNNKEL (reference sequence).

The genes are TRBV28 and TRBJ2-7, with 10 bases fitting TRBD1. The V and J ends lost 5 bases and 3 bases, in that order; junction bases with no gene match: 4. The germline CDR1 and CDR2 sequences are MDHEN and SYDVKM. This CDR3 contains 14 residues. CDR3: CASSGTGEGYEQYF. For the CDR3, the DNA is TGTGCCAGCAGTGGGACAGGGGAAGGCTACGAGCAGTACTTC.

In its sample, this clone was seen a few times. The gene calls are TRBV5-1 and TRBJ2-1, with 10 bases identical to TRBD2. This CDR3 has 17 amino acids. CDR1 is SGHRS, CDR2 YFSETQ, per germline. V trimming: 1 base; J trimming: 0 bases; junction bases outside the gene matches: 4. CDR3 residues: CASSLFSGGSSYNEQFF. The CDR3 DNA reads TGCGCCAGCAGCTTGTTTAGCGGGGGGAGCTCCTACAATGAGCAGTTCTTC. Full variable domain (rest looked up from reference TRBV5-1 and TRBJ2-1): KAGVTQTPRYLIKTRGQQVTLSCSPISGHRSVSWYQQTPGQGLQFLFEYFSETQRNKGNFPGRFSGRQFSNSRSEMNVSTLELGDSALYLCASSLFSGGSSYNEQFFGPGTRLTVL.

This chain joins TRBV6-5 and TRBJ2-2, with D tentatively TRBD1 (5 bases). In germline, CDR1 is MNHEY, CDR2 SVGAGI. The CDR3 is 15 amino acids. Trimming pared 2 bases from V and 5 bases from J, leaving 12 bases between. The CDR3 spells CASSYAYSGTGELFF. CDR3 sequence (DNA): TGTGCCAGCAGTTACGCCTATTCAGGGACCGGGGAGCTGTTTTTT.

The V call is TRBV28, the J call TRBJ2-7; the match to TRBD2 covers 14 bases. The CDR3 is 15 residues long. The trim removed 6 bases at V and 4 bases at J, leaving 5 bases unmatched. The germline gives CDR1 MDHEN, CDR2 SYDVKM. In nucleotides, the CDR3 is TGTGCCAGCAGGCTCAGACTAGCGGGAGGGTACGAGCAGTACTTC. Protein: CASRLRLAGGYEQYF.

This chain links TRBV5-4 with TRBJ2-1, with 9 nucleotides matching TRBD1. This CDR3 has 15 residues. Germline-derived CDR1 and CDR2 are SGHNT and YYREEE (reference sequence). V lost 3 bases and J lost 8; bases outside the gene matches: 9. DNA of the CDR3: TGTGCCAGCAGCTCCGGACAGGGGAATATCGATGAGCAGTTCTTC. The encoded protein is CASSSGQGNIDEQFF.